The T cell receptor (beta chain) under discussion was sequenced for a study of T-cell memory formation after mild COVID-19. About the study: TCR clusters largely stayed donor specific.

In this sample, this clonotype turned up many times. TCRdb re-called the 5' RACE reads with MiXCR, one entry per CDR3 protein. The sample lists approximately 50,000 distinct CDR3 sequences; 9.3% were seen once. Between the trimmed V and J ends, which lost 5 bases and 5 bases, there was a span of 14 bases. The CDR3 has 14 residues. Germline CDR1 is SGHKS and CDR2 is YYEKEE (reference sequence). Sequencing used PBMCs or a T cell subset sorted from them (not recorded which). The receptor was derived from an adult woman who had mild COVID-19 (a few samples of this study predate the infection). Cell type and time point are not known. This chain joins TRBV5-5 and TRBJ2-1; possible D gene TRBD1, 6 bases. This chain's CDR3 is CASRLRDTNNEQFF. The CDR3 coding sequence is TGTGCCAGCAGATTACGGGACACTAACAATGAGCAGTTCTTC.